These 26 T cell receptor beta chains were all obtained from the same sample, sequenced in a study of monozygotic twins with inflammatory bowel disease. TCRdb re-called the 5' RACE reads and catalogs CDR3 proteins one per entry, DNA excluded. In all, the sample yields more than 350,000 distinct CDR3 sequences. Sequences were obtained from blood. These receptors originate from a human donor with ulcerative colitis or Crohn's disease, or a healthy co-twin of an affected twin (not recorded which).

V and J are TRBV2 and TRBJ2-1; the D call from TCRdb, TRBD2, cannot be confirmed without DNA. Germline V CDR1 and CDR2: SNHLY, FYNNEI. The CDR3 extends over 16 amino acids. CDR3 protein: CASSSSYSGDFYEQFF. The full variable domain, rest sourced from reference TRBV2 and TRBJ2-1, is EPEVTQTPSHQVTQMGQEVILRCVPISNHLYFYWYRQILGQKVEFLVSFYNNEISEKSEIFDDQFSVERPDGSNFTLKIRSTKLEDSAMYFCASSSSYSGDFYEQFFGPGTRLTVL.

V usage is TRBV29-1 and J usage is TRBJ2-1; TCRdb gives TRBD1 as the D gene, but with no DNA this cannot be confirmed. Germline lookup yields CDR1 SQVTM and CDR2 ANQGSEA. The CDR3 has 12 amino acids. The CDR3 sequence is CSVAGQSNEQFF.

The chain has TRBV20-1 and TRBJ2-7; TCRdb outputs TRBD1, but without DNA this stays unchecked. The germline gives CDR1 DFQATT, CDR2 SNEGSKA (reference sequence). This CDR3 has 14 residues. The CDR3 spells CSASPGLGSYEQYF.

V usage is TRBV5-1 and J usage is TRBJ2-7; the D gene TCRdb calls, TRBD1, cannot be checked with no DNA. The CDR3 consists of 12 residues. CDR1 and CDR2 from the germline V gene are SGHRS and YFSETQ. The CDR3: CASSLVGGEQYF. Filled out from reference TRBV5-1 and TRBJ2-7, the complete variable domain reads KAGVTQTPRYLIKTRGQQVTLSCSPISGHRSVSWYQQTPGQGLQFLFEYFSETQRNKGNFPGRFSGRQFSNSRSEMNVSTLELGDSALYLCASSLVGGEQYFGPGTRLTVT.

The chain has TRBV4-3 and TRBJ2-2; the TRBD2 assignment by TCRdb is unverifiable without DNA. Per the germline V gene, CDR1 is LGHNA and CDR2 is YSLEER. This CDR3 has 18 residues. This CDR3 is CASSQEGLAGVGAGELFF.

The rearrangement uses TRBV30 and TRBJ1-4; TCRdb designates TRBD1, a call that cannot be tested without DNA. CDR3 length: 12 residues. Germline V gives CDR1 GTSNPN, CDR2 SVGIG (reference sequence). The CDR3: CAWSTTGRQLFF. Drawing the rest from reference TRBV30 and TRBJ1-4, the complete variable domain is SQTIHQWPATLVQPVGSPLSLECTVEGTSNPNLYWYRQAAGRGLQLLFYSVGIGQISSEVPQNLSASRPQDRQFILSSKKLLLSDSGFYLCAWSTTGRQLFFGSGTQLSVL.

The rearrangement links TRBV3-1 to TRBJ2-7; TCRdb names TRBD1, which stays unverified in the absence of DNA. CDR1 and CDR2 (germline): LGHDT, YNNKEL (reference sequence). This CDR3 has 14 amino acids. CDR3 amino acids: CASSQEGAAYEQYF.

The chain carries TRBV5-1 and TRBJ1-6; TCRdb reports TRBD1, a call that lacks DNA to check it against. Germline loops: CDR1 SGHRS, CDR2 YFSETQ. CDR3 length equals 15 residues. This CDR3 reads CASSLSGTTNSPLHF.

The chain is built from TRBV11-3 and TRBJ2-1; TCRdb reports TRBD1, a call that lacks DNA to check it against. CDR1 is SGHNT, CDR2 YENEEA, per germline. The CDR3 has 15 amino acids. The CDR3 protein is CASSFTGAVENEQFF.

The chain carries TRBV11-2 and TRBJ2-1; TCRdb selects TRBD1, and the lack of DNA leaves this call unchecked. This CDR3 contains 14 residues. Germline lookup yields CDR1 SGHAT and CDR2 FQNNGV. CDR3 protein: CASSLGARGSEQFF.

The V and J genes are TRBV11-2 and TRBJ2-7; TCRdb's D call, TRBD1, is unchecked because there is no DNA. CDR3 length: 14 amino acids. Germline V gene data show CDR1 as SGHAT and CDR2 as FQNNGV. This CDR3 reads CASSLYEGTYEQYF.

The CDR3 loop is CASSFIRVGPLGEAFF. V and J are TRBV5-1 and TRBJ1-1. CDR1 is SGHRS and CDR2 is YFSETQ in the germline V gene. This CDR3 is 16 amino acids long.

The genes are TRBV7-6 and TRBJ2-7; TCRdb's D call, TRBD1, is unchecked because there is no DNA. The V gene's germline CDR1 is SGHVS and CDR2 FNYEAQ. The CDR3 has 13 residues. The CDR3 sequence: CASSSRRGYEQYF.

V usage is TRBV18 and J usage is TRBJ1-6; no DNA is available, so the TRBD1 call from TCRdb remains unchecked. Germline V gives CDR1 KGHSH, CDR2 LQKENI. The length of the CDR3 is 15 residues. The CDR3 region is CASSPASGGGSPLHF.

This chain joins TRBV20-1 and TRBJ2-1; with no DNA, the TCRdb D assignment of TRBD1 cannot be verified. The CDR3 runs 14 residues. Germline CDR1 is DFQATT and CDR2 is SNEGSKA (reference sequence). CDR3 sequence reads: CSARDWTGHNEQFF.

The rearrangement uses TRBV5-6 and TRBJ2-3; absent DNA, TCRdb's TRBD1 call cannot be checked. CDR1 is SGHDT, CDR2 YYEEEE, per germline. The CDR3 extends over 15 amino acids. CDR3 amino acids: CASSWTGRGTDTQYF.

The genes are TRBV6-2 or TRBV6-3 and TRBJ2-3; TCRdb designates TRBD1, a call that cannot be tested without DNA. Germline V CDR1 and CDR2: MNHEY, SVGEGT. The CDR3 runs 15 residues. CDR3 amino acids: CASSPLRDHTDTQYF.

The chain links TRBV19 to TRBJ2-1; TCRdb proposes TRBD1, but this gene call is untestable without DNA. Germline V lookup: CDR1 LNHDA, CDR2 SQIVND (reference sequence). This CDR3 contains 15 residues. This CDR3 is CASSMAGWGYNEQFF.

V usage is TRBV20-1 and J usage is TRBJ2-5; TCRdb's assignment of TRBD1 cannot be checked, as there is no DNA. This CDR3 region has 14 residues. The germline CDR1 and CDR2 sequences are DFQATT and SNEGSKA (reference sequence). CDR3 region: CSARSFEGQETQYF.

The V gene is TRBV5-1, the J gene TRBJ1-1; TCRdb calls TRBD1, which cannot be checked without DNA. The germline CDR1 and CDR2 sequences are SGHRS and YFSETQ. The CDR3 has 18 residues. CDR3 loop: CASSLVGGGLPGNTEAFF.

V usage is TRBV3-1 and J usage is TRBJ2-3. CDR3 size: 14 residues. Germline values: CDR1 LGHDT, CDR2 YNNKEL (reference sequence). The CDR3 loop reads CASSQEALEDTQYF.

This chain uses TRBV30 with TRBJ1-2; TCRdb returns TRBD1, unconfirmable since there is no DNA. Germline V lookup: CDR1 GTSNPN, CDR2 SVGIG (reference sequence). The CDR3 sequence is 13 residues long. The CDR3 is CAWSEQGVQGYTF.

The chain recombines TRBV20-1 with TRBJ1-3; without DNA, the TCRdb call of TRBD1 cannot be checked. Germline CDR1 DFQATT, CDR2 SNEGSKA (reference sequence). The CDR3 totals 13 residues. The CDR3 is CSAGDPSGNTIYF.

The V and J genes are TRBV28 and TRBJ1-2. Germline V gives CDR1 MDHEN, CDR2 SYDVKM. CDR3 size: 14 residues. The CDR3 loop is CASSLLQGDYGYTF.

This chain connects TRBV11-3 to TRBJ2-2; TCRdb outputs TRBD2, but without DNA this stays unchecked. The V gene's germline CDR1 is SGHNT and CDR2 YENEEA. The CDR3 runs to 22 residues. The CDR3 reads CASSLVKVSPGLAGARDGELFF.

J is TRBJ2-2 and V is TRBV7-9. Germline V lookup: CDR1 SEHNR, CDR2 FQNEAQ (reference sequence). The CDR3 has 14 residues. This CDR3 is CASSLSGIGGELFF.